This passage covers 14 T cell receptor beta chains from one sample sequenced in a study of T cells in Graves' hyperthyroidism and ophthalmopathy. Amplification of TCR beta CDR3 regions used RNA as the template. Primed by the HTBI set, a first-round RT-PCR was run on the TCR CDR3. TCRdb reprocessed the multiplex PCR reads with MiXCR, giving one entry per CDR3 protein. The repertoire holds 350,000 or so distinct CDR3 sequences, with 20% to 25% as singletons. Sequenced: blood. The receptors here all came from a woman aged 50 to 65 with Graves' hyperthyroidism.

This clonotype has a count of ten or more. The V and J genes are TRBV5-1 and TRBJ2-7; 8 bases align to TRBD1. The germline V gene has CDR1 SGHRS and CDR2 YFSETQ. The CDR3 is 15 residues long. Unmatched junction bases numbered 7, after V lost 1 base and J lost 4 bases. CDR3: CASSLSGQAQYEQYF. As DNA, the CDR3 is TGCGCCAGCAGCTTGTCGGGACAGGCCCAGTACGAGCAGTACTTC.

This clonotype has ten or more counts. The chain joins TRBV15 to TRBJ2-1; 7 positions agree with TRBD1. Per germline, CDR1 LNHNV and CDR2 YYDKDF (reference sequence). V trimming: 4 bases; J trimming: 12 bases; junction bases outside the gene matches: 6. CDR3 length: 12 amino acids. This CDR3 is CATSTTTGRQFF. DNA for the CDR3: TGTGCCACCAGCACCACGACAGGGAGGCAGTTCTTC. Combining the CDR3 with reference TRBV15 and TRBJ2-1 gives the whole variable domain DAMVIQNPRYQVTQFGKPVTLSCSQTLNHNVMYWYQQKSSQAPKLLFHYYDKDFNNEADTPDNFQSRRPNTSFCFLDIRSPGLGDTAMYLCATSTTTGRQFFGPGTRLTVL.

This clonotype was recorded many times. The chain recombines TRBV11-2 with TRBJ2-3; a possible D gene is TRBD1 (6 bases). Trimming stripped 5 bases from V and 2 bases from J, with 17 bases between. Per germline, CDR1 SGHAT and CDR2 FQNNGV. The CDR3 is 16 residues long. The DNA of the CDR3 is TGTGCCAGCAGCCGTACAGGGTTTTCTCTCACAGATACGCAGTATTTT. Its translation is CASSRTGFSLTDTQYF.

The sample holds many counts of this clonotype. The V call is TRBV12-3 or TRBV12-4, the J call TRBJ1-1, with TRBD1 matching 7 bases. This CDR3 spans 16 amino acids. With V trimmed by 4 bases and J by 5 bases, 13 bases remained unmatched. Written as DNA, the CDR3 is TGTGCCAGCAGTTCGACCTCTACTACAGGGGTTACTGAAGCTTTCTTT. Translating it yields CASSSTSTTGVTEAFF.

J is TRBJ2-1 and V is TRBV24-1; 8 nucleotides line up with TRBD2. CDR3 length: 19 residues. The germline gives CDR1 KGHDR, CDR2 SFDVKD. The V gene end was trimmed by 2 bases and the J gene end by 5 bases; junction bases not matched to a gene: 16. CDR3 protein: CATSDSSWGSGSSNNEQFF. The DNA of the CDR3 is TGTGCCACCAGTGATTCCTCTTGGGGAAGCGGGAGCTCTAACAATGAGCAGTTCTTC.

This clonotype was observed a single time. Possible read error: a much larger clone is one base away. The J gene is TRBJ2-5, the V gene TRBV7-2; D is ambiguous. Germline-derived CDR1 and CDR2 are SGHTA and FQGNSA. CDR3 length: 14 residues. Written as DNA, the CDR3 is TGTGCCGGCAGCTTATCATGGGGATCAGAGACCCAGTACTTC. Its protein product is CAGSLSWGSETQYF.

The chain carries TRBV7-8 and TRBJ2-7; tentative D call: TRBD1 (5 bases). Trimming removed 1 base from V and 2 bases from J, with 15 bases in between. In germline, CDR1 is SGHVS, CDR2 FQNEAQ. This CDR3 is 16 amino acids long. CDR3 nucleotide sequence: TGTGCCAGCAGCTTAGGTTCCCCGACAGCTCCCTACGAGCAGTACTTC. Protein sequence: CASSLGSPTAPYEQYF.

The chain combines TRBV7-6 with TRBJ1-3; TRBD1 matches at 8 bases. The germline V gene encodes CDR1 SGHVS and CDR2 FNYEAQ. This CDR3 has 16 residues. V was pared by 2 bases and J by 3 bases, with 6 bases of the junction left unmatched. CDR3 nucleotide sequence: TGTGCCAGCAGCTTAAGGCCAGGGGGCGATGGAAACACCATATATTTT. Its translation: CASSLRPGGDGNTIYF.

This clonotype was counted at least ten times. The gene calls are TRBV5-1 and TRBJ2-5; TRBD1 aligns across 8 bases. Germline V CDR1 and CDR2: SGHRS, YFSETQ. The CDR3 covers 15 residues. With V trimmed by 3 bases and J by 4 bases, 8 bases remained unmatched. The CDR3 region is CASSYSRGLGETQYF. The DNA of the CDR3 is TGCGCCAGCAGCTATTCCAGGGGGCTGGGAGAGACCCAGTACTTC.

As concerns this clonotype: A much larger clone lies one base from this, so it may be a read error. This chain joins TRBV7-3 and TRBJ2-1; D possibly uses TRBD1 or TRBD2 (5 bases each). The CDR3 runs 15 residues. Germline V gene sequence: CDR1 SGHTA, CDR2 FQGTGA. The CDR3 DNA reads as TGTGCCAGCAGCTTAATTGGGGGTAGGGGCAATGAGCAGCTCTTC. It yields the protein CASSLIGGRGNEQLF.

This chain links TRBV7-9 with TRBJ2-1; 13 nucleotides agree with TRBD2. CDR1 SEHNR and CDR2 FQNEAQ come from the germline V gene (reference sequence). With V trimmed by 4 bases and J by 2 bases, 2 bases remained unmatched. The CDR3 runs 16 residues. The DNA for the CDR3 is TGTGCCAGCAGCTGGACTAGCGGGAGTACCTACAATGAGCAGTTCTTC. This sequence encodes CASSWTSGSTYNEQFF.

At least ten counts were recorded for this clonotype. The J gene is TRBJ1-1, the V gene TRBV5-1; 7 bases line up with TRBD1. Germline assignment: CDR1 SGHRS and CDR2 YFSETQ. The V gene end was trimmed by 2 bases and the J gene end by 1 base; junction bases not matched to a gene: 5. This CDR3 is built from 15 residues. The CDR3: CASSFEGAGNTEAFF. CDR3 nucleotide sequence: TGCGCCAGCAGCTTTGAGGGGGCTGGGAACACTGAAGCTTTCTTT.

The rearrangement uses TRBV12-3 or TRBV12-4 and TRBJ2-7; TRBD2 matches 9 bases. With V trimmed by 5 bases and J by 4 bases, 0 bases remained unmatched. The CDR3 is 12 residues long. CDR3 DNA: TGTGCCAGCAGTGGACTAGCGTACGAGCAGTACTTC. Translation: CASSGLAYEQYF.

This rearrangement joins TRBV19 to TRBJ1-1; no clear D. Germline CDR1 and CDR2: LNHDA and SQIVND (reference sequence). V was pared by 8 bases and J by 6 bases, with 13 bases between. This CDR3 has 12 amino acids. The CDR3 region is CASSYTRAEAFF. CDR3 in DNA: TGTGCCAGTTCATACACAAGGGCTGAAGCTTTCTTT.